The 23 T cell receptor beta chains below all came from one sample that was sequenced in a study of identifying expanded T cells in peripheral blood. Profiled with immunoSEQ multiplex PCR; TCRdb holds only in-frame clones, not every one. In the table there are approximately 81,000 clones, around 84% of which are singletons. Sequences were obtained from blood. Receptors were obtained from a person aged 18 to 75 in good health.

The CDR3 DNA reads TGTGCCAGCAGTTACTCGCAAGGGCCCCAGCATTTT. Translating it yields CASSYSQGPQHF. The rearrangement uses TRBV6-5 and TRBJ1-5; no clear D. The CDR3 totals 12 residues. The germline V and J ends were trimmed by 0 bases and 9 bases, with 6 bases remaining between them. Germline CDR1 reads MNHEY; CDR2 reads SVGAGI.

This clone appeared a few times. This CDR3 reads CASSQEWSRGNTEAFF. The CDR3 DNA is TGTGCCAGCAGCCAAGAGTGGTCGAGAGGAAACACTGAAGCTTTCTTT. The chain uses TRBV4-2 and TRBJ1-1; unclear D gene. V lost 0 bases and J lost 2, with 13 bases in between. The CDR3 spans 16 residues. Germline-derived CDR1 and CDR2 are LGHNA and YNFKEQ.

This chain connects TRBV4-3 to TRBJ2-7; D is unresolved. The CDR3 length is 13 residues. Germline lookup yields CDR1 LGHNA and CDR2 YSLEER. Trimming pared 1 base from V and 7 bases from J, leaving 11 bases between. CDR3 loop: CASSQASWKEQYF. Written as DNA, the CDR3 is TGCGCCAGCAGCCAAGCGAGTTGGAAAGAGCAGTACTTC.

The chain has TRBV5-5 and TRBJ2-7; tentative D call: TRBD1 (5 bases). Trimming took off 4 bases at V and 0 bases at J, with 14 bases between the two ends. The CDR3 length is 15 residues. The germline CDR1 and CDR2 sequences are SGHKS and YYEKEE (reference sequence). The CDR3 loop reads CASSASWGDSYEQYF. The CDR3 bases are TGTGCCAGCAGCGCAAGCTGGGGCGACTCCTACGAGCAGTACTTC. Combining the CDR3 with reference TRBV5-5 and TRBJ2-7 gives the whole variable domain DAGVTQSPTHLIKTRGQQVTLRCSPISGHKSVSWYQQVLGQGPQFIFQYYEKEERGRGNFPDRFSARQFPNYSSELNVNALLLGDSALYLCASSASWGDSYEQYFGPGTRLTVT.

This rearrangement joins TRBV5-6 to TRBJ2-1; D is possibly TRBD1 (5 bases). From germline, CDR1 is SGHDT and CDR2 YYEEEE. Trimming took 0 bases from V and 7 from J, leaving 8 bases between them. This CDR3 is 13 amino acids long. CDR3 protein: CASSLAGNNEQFF. CDR3 DNA sequence: TGTGCCAGCAGCTTGGCAGGGAATAATGAGCAGTTCTTC.

This chain joins TRBV4-3 and TRBJ2-5; 8 bases align to TRBD1. The V and J ends lost 2 bases and 5 bases, in that order; junction bases with no gene match: 7. The CDR3 has 15 amino acids. The V gene's germline CDR1 is LGHNA and CDR2 YSLEER. The CDR3 loop reads CASSQSRTGMETQYF. The CDR3 coding sequence is TGCGCCAGCAGCCAATCCAGGACAGGGATGGAGACCCAGTACTTC.

This clone was observed once. The J gene is TRBJ2-3, the V gene TRBV4-3; 8 nucleotides align to TRBD1. This CDR3 comprises 16 residues. J was trimmed by 0 bases and V by 0 bases; bases with no gene match: 2. The germline V gene encodes CDR1 LGHNA and CDR2 YSLEER. For the CDR3, the DNA is TGCGCCAGCAGCCAAGAAGGACAGGGAAGCACAGATACGCAGTATTTT. Its translation: CASSQEGQGSTDTQYF.

The chain joins TRBV7-6 to TRBJ2-2; D might be TRBD2 (5 bases). V was clipped by 0 bases and J by 4 bases, with 9 bases between them. There are 15 residues in the CDR3. In germline, CDR1 is SGHVS, CDR2 FNYEAQ. The CDR3 here is CASSLAGGGTGELFF. In DNA, the CDR3 is TGTGCCAGCAGCTTAGCGGGTGGAGGCACCGGGGAGCTGTTTTTT.

The chain has TRBV5-1 and TRBJ2-1, with 9 bases identical to TRBD2. Per the germline V gene, CDR1 is SGHRS and CDR2 is YFSETQ. The CDR3 contains 16 residues. Germline trimming cut 4 bases from V and 5 bases from J; bases unmatched to any gene: 10. The CDR3 here is CASSPRAGGPDNEQFF. The DNA of the CDR3 is TGCGCCAGCAGCCCCAGGGCGGGAGGGCCTGACAATGAGCAGTTCTTC.

The chain recombines TRBV7-8 with TRBJ2-7; D is unclear. The CDR3 runs 15 residues. The V end lost 3 bases, the J end lost 0 bases, and 12 bases lay between the germline ends. Germline-derived CDR1 and CDR2 are SGHVS and FQNEAQ. CDR3 nucleotide sequence: TGTGCCAGCAGCTTTCTCAGCGCGTACTCCTACGAGCAGTACTTC. As protein: CASSFLSAYSYEQYF. The entire variable domain, with the rest obtained from reference TRBV7-8 and TRBJ2-7, is as follows: GAGVSQSPRYKVAKRGQDVALRCDPISGHVSLFWYQQALGQGPEFLTYFQNEAQLDKSGLPSDRFFAERPEGSVSTLKIQRTQQEDSAVYLCASSFLSAYSYEQYFGPGTRLTVT.

The V gene is TRBV6-5, the J gene TRBJ2-5; D is unresolved. Looked up from germline, CDR1 is MNHEY and CDR2 is SVGAGI. This CDR3 has 11 amino acids. V gave up 0 bases and J gave up 6 bases, with 2 bases separating them. The CDR3 DNA sequence: TGTGCCAGCAGTTACTCGAAGACCCAGTACTTC. Protein: CASSYSKTQYF.

The chain combines TRBV7-2 with TRBJ1-2, with 10 bases fitting TRBD1. The CDR3 is 13 amino acids. From germline, CDR1 is SGHTA and CDR2 FQGNSA. Trimming at V came to 6 bases and at J to 7 bases, leaving 5 bases not matched to a gene. CDR3 sequence reads: CASRGTGEAGYTF. In DNA form, the CDR3 reads TGTGCCAGCAGGGGGACAGGGGAAGCTGGCTACACCTTC.

J is TRBJ2-7 and V is TRBV19; 8 nucleotides match TRBD2. Germline V lookup: CDR1 LNHDA, CDR2 SQIVND (reference sequence). The junction had 9 bases not matched to a gene; V was cut back by 5 bases and J by 3 bases. The CDR3 loop spans 15 amino acids. The CDR3 sequence is CASSEIAGPDYEQYF. The CDR3 nucleotides read TGTGCCAGTAGTGAAATAGCGGGACCGGACTACGAGCAGTACTTC.

This sequence joins TRBV29-1 and TRBJ1-2; no firm D call. Per germline, CDR1 SQVTM and CDR2 ANQGSEA. The CDR3 sequence is 12 residues long. V lost 3 bases to trimming and J lost 6 bases, with 11 bases between them. CDR3 protein: CSVDFRANGYTF. As DNA, the CDR3 is TGCAGCGTTGACTTTAGGGCAAATGGCTACACCTTC.

The chain recombines TRBV28 with TRBJ1-4; 9 positions agree with TRBD1. This CDR3 spans 15 amino acids. Germline values: CDR1 MDHEN, CDR2 SYDVKM. Unmatched junction bases numbered 6, after V lost 4 bases and J lost 6 bases. In nucleotides, the CDR3 is TGTGCCAGCAGTTCCCCGGGACAGGGTGATGAAAAACTGTTTTTT. This codes for CASSSPGQGDEKLFF.

This clone came up a few times. This sequence joins TRBV6-1 and TRBJ2-3; 10 bases line up with TRBD2. V was clipped by 10 bases and J by 2 bases; unmatched bases: 9. The CDR3 is 15 residues long. Germline V gene lookup returns CDR1 MNHNS and CDR2 SASEGT. The CDR3 region has the DNA TGTGCCACCTTCACCACTAGCGGGACCACAGATACGCAGTATTTT. Protein sequence: CATFTTSGTTDTQYF.

The V call is TRBV28, the J call TRBJ1-3; tentatively, D is TRBD1 (5 bases). The germline gives CDR1 MDHEN, CDR2 SYDVKM. The CDR3 is 17 amino acids. Trimming cost V 5 bases and J 0 bases, with 17 bases left between them. The CDR3 region is CASSPTGGAPSGNTIYF. The CDR3 DNA follows: TGTGCCAGCAGTCCCACCGGGGGTGCACCCTCTGGAAACACCATATATTTT.

The chain employs TRBV7-2 and TRBJ1-2, with 9 bases aligning to TRBD1. V gave up 5 bases and J gave up 7 bases; unmatched junction bases: 11. The CDR3 covers 15 residues. Germline CDR1 and CDR2: SGHTA and FQGNSA. In DNA, the CDR3 is TGTGCCAGCAGCGCCCAATCACAGGGGGCGTCTGGCTACACCTTC. Protein product: CASSAQSQGASGYTF.

CDR3 DNA sequence: TGTGCCAGCAGCTTGGATCGGGCCTCTGGAAACACCATATATTTT. It codes for CASSLDRASGNTIYF. The chain carries TRBV5-6 and TRBJ1-3; no clear D. The V and J ends lost 0 bases and 0 bases respectively, with 7 bases between them. The CDR3 totals 15 residues. CDR1 SGHDT and CDR2 YYEEEE come from the germline V gene.

The chain couples TRBV29-1 to TRBJ2-2; the match to TRBD2 covers 7 bases. V was clipped by 6 bases and J by 0 bases; unmatched bases: 10. Germline V gene sequence: CDR1 SQVTM, CDR2 ANQGSEA. The length of the CDR3 is 16 residues. The CDR3 region is CSVGTWAGANTGELFF. The CDR3 coding sequence is TGCAGCGTAGGTACCTGGGCGGGAGCGAACACCGGGGAGCTGTTTTTT.

The chain recombines TRBV10-2 with TRBJ2-7; 7 positions agree with TRBD2. Germline values: CDR1 WSHSY, CDR2 SAAADI. The junction had 9 bases not matched to a gene; V was cut back by 7 bases and J by 3 bases. This CDR3 is 14 amino acids long. CDR3 nucleotides: TGCGCCAGCACCGGCGGGAGCCTTTTCTACGAGCAGTACTTC. Its translation is CASTGGSLFYEQYF.

The CDR3 DNA reads TGTGCCAGCAGCTTCTGGGACAGGGGGACTGAAGCTTTCTTT. Translation gives CASSFWDRGTEAFF. The V call is TRBV11-2, the J call TRBJ1-1; 11 bases are shared with TRBD1. This CDR3 is built from 14 residues. V shed 3 bases and J 5 bases; nucleotides not matched to a gene: 2. Germline V gives CDR1 SGHAT, CDR2 FQNNGV.

The genes are TRBV28 and TRBJ2-3; D not certain. The CDR3 extends over 14 amino acids. V dropped 7 bases and J dropped 1 base, with 12 bases sitting between them. Germline V lookup: CDR1 MDHEN, CDR2 SYDVKM. CDR3 DNA: TGTGCCAGCACCACCGATTTTCGCACAGATACGCAGTATTTT. This sequence encodes CASTTDFRTDTQYF.